This TCR beta chain was sequenced in a study of T cells in women clearing cervical HPV infection. TCRdb keeps only in-frame clones here, not all; method: immunoSEQ multiplex PCR. This table holds some 41,000 clones. As for this clone: Sequencing ends 3 residues short of the CDR3 end; the germline J gene provides the rest.

The V gene's germline CDR1 is DFQATT and CDR2 SNEGSKA (reference sequence). The CDR3 runs to 12 residues. V lost 6 bases and J 4 bases, leaving 12 bases between the germline ends. This TCR was recovered from a woman aged 18 to 75 with a cervical HPV16 infection that either progressed to CIN3+ or cleared (not recorded which). The V gene is TRBV20-1, the J gene TRBJ1-1; maybe TRBD1 (5 bases). Sequencing was performed on blood buffy coat. The CDR3: CSAPGGVTEAFF. CDR3 bases read: TGCAGTGCCCCGGGGGGGGTCACTGAA.